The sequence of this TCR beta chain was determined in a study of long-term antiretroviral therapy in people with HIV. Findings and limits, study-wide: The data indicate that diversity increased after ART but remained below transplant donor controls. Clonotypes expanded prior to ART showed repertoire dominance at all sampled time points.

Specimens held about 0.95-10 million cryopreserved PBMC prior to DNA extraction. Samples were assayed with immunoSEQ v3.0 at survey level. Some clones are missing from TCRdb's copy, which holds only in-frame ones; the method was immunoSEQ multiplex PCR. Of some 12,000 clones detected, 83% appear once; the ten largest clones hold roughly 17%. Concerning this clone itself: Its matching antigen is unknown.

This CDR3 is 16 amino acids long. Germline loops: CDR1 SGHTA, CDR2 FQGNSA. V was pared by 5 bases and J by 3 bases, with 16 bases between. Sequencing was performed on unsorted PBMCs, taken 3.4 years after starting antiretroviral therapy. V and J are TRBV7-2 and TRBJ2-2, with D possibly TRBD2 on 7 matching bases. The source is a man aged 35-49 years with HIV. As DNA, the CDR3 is TGTGCCAGCAGCCGCGACCAGGGGAGGGACACCGGGGAGCTGTTTTTT. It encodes CASSRDQGRDTGELFF. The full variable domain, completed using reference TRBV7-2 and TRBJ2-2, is GAGVSQSPSNKVTEKGKDVELRCDPISGHTALYWYRQSLGQGLEFLIYFQGNSAPDKSGLPSDRFSAERTGGSVSTLTIQRTQQEDSAVYLCASSRDQGRDTGELFFGEGSRLTVL.